The next 30 T cell receptor beta chains were all read from a single sample in a study of blood T cell repertoires in COVID-19. Some clones are missing from TCRdb's copy, which holds only in-frame ones; the method was immunoSEQ multiplex PCR. The table has tens of thousands of clones, approximately 88% seen once. The source material was peripheral blood. The receptors stem from a man between 50 and 59 years old with acute or convalescent COVID-19.

The chain uses TRBV7-8 and TRBJ2-1; 13 bases map to TRBD2. This CDR3 is 16 amino acids long. J was trimmed by 8 bases and V by 7 bases; bases with no gene match: 11. Germline CDR1 and CDR2: SGHVS and FQNEAQ. In DNA form, the CDR3 reads TGTGCCAGCACAAAATCGGGACTAGCGGGGCTCGATGAGCAGTTCTTC. Its translation is CASTKSGLAGLDEQFF.

CDR3 sequence: CASSVNPGGTGELFF. CDR3 sequence (DNA): TGTGCCAGCAGCGTAAACCCAGGGGGCACCGGGGAGCTGTTTTTT. The gene calls are TRBV9 and TRBJ2-2; 7 bases map to TRBD1. Germline CDR1 and CDR2: SGDLS and YYNGEE. V gave up 1 base and J gave up 4 bases; unmatched junction bases: 4. This CDR3 spans 15 amino acids. The full variable domain, in which reference TRBV9 and TRBJ2-2 provide the parts outside the CDR3, is DSGVTQTPKHLITATGQRVTLRCSPRSGDLSVYWYQQSLDQGLQFLIQYYNGEERAKGNILERFSAQQFPDLHSELNLSSLELGDSALYFCASSVNPGGTGELFFGEGSRLTVL.

The chain recombines TRBV7-9 with TRBJ1-4; 9 bases are shared with TRBD1. The CDR3 contains 14 residues. The V segment lost 5 bases and the J segment 8 bases; nucleotides outside the gene matches: 6. The germline gives CDR1 SEHNR, CDR2 FQNEAQ (reference sequence). The CDR3 here is CASSGGQGFEKLFF. CDR3 DNA: TGTGCCAGCAGCGGGGGACAGGGTTTCGAAAAACTGTTTTTT.

This chain uses TRBV28 with TRBJ2-5, with 9 bases identical to TRBD1. V lost 6 bases to trimming and J lost 5 bases; unmatched junction nucleotides: 4. CDR3 length: 13 amino acids. Per germline, CDR1 MDHEN and CDR2 SYDVKM. CDR3 in DNA: TGTGCCAGCAGGGGCGGACAGGGGGAGACCCAGTACTTC. Its translation is CASRGGQGETQYF. Together with reference TRBV28 and TRBJ2-5, the CDR3 gives the full variable domain: DVKVTQSSRYLVKRTGEKVFLECVQDMDHENMFWYRQDPGLGLRLIYFSYDVKMKEKGDIPEGYSVSREKKERFSLILESASTNQTSMYLCASRGGQGETQYFGPGTRLLVL.

J is TRBJ2-7 and V is TRBV2; unclear D gene. Looked up from germline, CDR1 is SNHLY and CDR2 is FYNNEI. This CDR3 is built from 13 residues. The V gene lost 6 bases and the J gene lost 2 bases, with 11 bases spanning the gap. CDR3 nucleotides: TGTGCCAGCAGCTGGCAGGCAACCTACGAGCAGTACTTC. It translates to CASSWQATYEQYF.

The chain joins TRBV6-6 to TRBJ2-7; D call uncertain. Germline V gives CDR1 MNHNY, CDR2 SVGAGI (reference sequence). Deletions cut 6 bases from V and 0 bases from J, with 6 bases between. The CDR3 contains 12 residues. The CDR3 spells CASSPSSYEQYF. CDR3 bases: TGTGCCAGCAGCCCTAGCTCCTACGAGCAGTACTTC.

The rearrangement uses TRBV5-1 and TRBJ1-5; D is undetermined. Trimming left V 2 bases short and J 4 bases short, with 10 bases between. Germline V gene data show CDR1 as SGHRS and CDR2 as YFSETQ. The CDR3 loop spans 14 amino acids. The CDR3 DNA is TGCGCCAGCAGCTTAGACGGAGAAAATCAGCCCCAGCATTTT. Encoded protein: CASSLDGENQPQHF.

The chain joins TRBV11-2 to TRBJ1-2; 7 nucleotides align to TRBD1. The CDR3 extends over 16 amino acids. Germline CDR1 reads SGHAT; CDR2 reads FQNNGV. V was clipped by 1 base and J by 4 bases; unmatched bases: 9. CDR3 nucleotide sequence: TGTGCCAGCAGCTTAGGCCCGGGACAGAAAACCTATGGCTACACCTTC. Its translation: CASSLGPGQKTYGYTF.

This CDR3 reads CASSIAGGVQPQHF. CDR3 nucleotides: TGTGCCAGTAGTATAGCCGGAGGGGTTCAGCCCCAGCATTTT. The J gene is TRBJ1-5, the V gene TRBV19; tentatively, D is TRBD1 (5 bases). V lost 1 base and J lost 6, with 10 bases in between. This CDR3 is 14 amino acids long. Germline CDR1 LNHDA, CDR2 SQIVND (reference sequence).

The chain couples TRBV19 to TRBJ2-5; 11 nucleotides match TRBD2. V trimming: 5 bases; J trimming: 0 bases; junction bases outside the gene matches: 11. Germline CDR1 is LNHDA and CDR2 is SQIVND (reference sequence). The CDR3 spans 18 residues. As DNA, the CDR3 is TGTGCCAGTAGTGTCGGGACTAGCGGAGATTGGTACCAAGAGACCCAGTACTTC. Translated: CASSVGTSGDWYQETQYF.

This rearrangement joins TRBV4-1 to TRBJ1-4, with TRBD1 identical over 8 bases. This CDR3 has 15 residues. V shed 4 bases, J shed 5 bases, and the junction held 6 bases outside the gene matches. Germline V gene sequence: CDR1 MGHRA, CDR2 YSYEKL. The CDR3 nucleotides read TGCGCCAGCAGCCCAGGGGGCCGACCGAATGAAAAACTGTTTTTT. This translates into CASSPGGRPNEKLFF.

The CDR3 sequence: CASTLTGSYNEQFF. The CDR3 nucleotides read TGTGCCAGCACCCTGACAGGCTCCTACAATGAGCAGTTCTTC. This rearrangement joins TRBV27 to TRBJ2-1, with D perhaps TRBD1 (6 bases). Trimming left V 7 bases short and J 0 bases short, with 10 bases between. The CDR3 sequence is 14 residues long. Germline V CDR1 and CDR2: MNHEY, SMNVEV (reference sequence).

This clone has only a few counts. In nucleotides, the CDR3 is TGCGCCACCTATGTGAGTCCCCACTATGGCTACACCTTC. It is translated as CATYVSPHYGYTF. The rearrangement uses TRBV10-1 and TRBJ1-2, with unresolved D. Germline CDR1 reads WNHNN; CDR2 reads SYGVQD (reference sequence). The V and J ends lost 10 bases and 3 bases respectively, with 15 bases between them. The CDR3 totals 13 residues.

J is TRBJ2-2 and V is TRBV6-5; D not certain. CDR3 length: 12 amino acids. Germline V gives CDR1 MNHEY, CDR2 SVGAGI. V shed 4 bases and J shed 6 bases, with 6 bases lying between them. CDR3: CASSFQAGELFF. The CDR3 DNA reads TGTGCCAGCAGTTTCCAGGCCGGGGAGCTGTTTTTT.

V usage is TRBV24-1 and J usage is TRBJ1-5, with unresolved D. V lost 7 bases and J 9 bases, leaving 12 bases between the germline ends. This CDR3 comprises 12 residues. Per the germline V gene, CDR1 is KGHDR and CDR2 is SFDVKD. The CDR3 sequence: CATSPPSGPQHF. The CDR3 coding sequence is TGTGCCACCAGCCCTCCCTCGGGGCCCCAGCATTTT.

This chain joins TRBV11-2 and TRBJ1-1; no reliable D call. This CDR3 region has 14 residues. Trimming took off 1 base at V and 3 bases at J, with 9 bases between the two ends. Germline-derived CDR1 and CDR2 are SGHAT and FQNNGV. CDR3 coding DNA: TGTGCCAGCAGCTTAGGCGGAGAGGACACTGAAGCTTTCTTT. Amino acid sequence: CASSLGGEDTEAFF.

V and J are TRBV5-1 and TRBJ2-7, with a tentative D call TRBD1 (6 bases). The CDR3 extends over 14 amino acids. Looked up from germline, CDR1 is SGHRS and CDR2 is YFSETQ. Trimming cost V 0 bases and J 5 bases, with 12 bases left between them. CDR3 nucleotides: TGCGCCAGCAGCTTGGGCAGGGGTGGGAACGAGCAGTACTTC. Protein product: CASSLGRGGNEQYF.

This rearrangement joins TRBV4-2 to TRBJ2-3; D is ambiguous. V lost 0 bases and J 6 bases, leaving 13 bases between the germline ends. The CDR3 is made up of 15 amino acids. The germline V gene has CDR1 LGHNA and CDR2 YNFKEQ. The CDR3 spells CASSQDRVSSDTQYF. The CDR3 DNA reads as TGTGCCAGCAGCCAAGATCGGGTATCGTCGGATACGCAGTATTTT.

The J gene is TRBJ1-3, the V gene TRBV3-1 (or the pseudogene TRBV3-2); a possible D gene is TRBD1 (5 bases). Germline V gene lookup returns CDR1 LGHDT and CDR2 YNNKEL (reference sequence). The V gene lost 5 bases and the J gene lost 4 bases, with 18 bases spanning the gap. This CDR3 is built from 16 residues. In DNA, the CDR3 is TGTGCCAGCAGCAGGGAGGGCGTGGGGCCGGGAAACACCATATATTTT. Its translation is CASSREGVGPGNTIYF.

This clone has a single count. This chain uses TRBV9 with TRBJ1-5, with a tentative D call TRBD1 (6 bases). Germline values: CDR1 SGDLS, CDR2 YYNGEE. V lost 3 bases and J 1 base, leaving 8 bases between the germline ends. There are 14 residues in the CDR3. The CDR3 nucleotides read TGTGCCAGCAGCGGGACAGCGAGCAATCAGCCCCAGCATTTT. This codes for CASSGTASNQPQHF. The full variable domain, its missing parts supplied by reference TRBV9 and TRBJ1-5, is DSGVTQTPKHLITATGQRVTLRCSPRSGDLSVYWYQQSLDQGLQFLIQYYNGEERAKGNILERFSAQQFPDLHSELNLSSLELGDSALYFCASSGTASNQPQHFGDGTRLSIL.

In DNA form, the CDR3 reads TGTGCCATCAAAACGAGGGGAGGCTCGAACACTGAAGCTTTCTTT. It translates to CAIKTRGGSNTEAFF. The rearrangement uses TRBV10-3 and TRBJ1-1; maybe TRBD1 (5 bases). The V gene's germline CDR1 is ENHRY and CDR2 SYGVKD. V lost 7 bases and J lost 1, with 16 bases in between. This CDR3 has 15 amino acids.

In this sample, this clone turned up a few times. This chain joins TRBV19 and TRBJ1-3; D is unresolved. Germline V gene sequence: CDR1 LNHDA, CDR2 SQIVND (reference sequence). Trimming shortened V by 4 bases and J by 0 bases, and 7 bases separated the two germline ends. CDR3 length: 14 residues. CDR3 loop: CASSKRSSGNTIYF. The CDR3 DNA sequence: TGTGCCAGTAGTAAGCGAAGCTCTGGAAACACCATATATTTT.

The chain carries TRBV20-1 and TRBJ1-1; D is perhaps TRBD1 (5 bases). The CDR3 has 11 amino acids. Between the trimmed V and J ends, which lost 1 base and 11 bases, there was a span of 11 bases. The germline V gene encodes CDR1 DFQATT and CDR2 SNEGSKA (reference sequence). The CDR3 loop reads CSARVGGTAFF. The CDR3 bases are TGCAGTGCTAGAGTGGGGGGTACTGCTTTCTTT.

The genes are TRBV20-1 and TRBJ1-1; D uncertain. Trimming pared 6 bases from V and 3 bases from J, leaving 8 bases between. The CDR3 is 11 residues long. Germline CDR1 and CDR2: DFQATT and SNEGSKA (reference sequence). CDR3 nucleotides: TGCAGTGCCTCCCCGGACACTGAAGCTTTCTTT. This sequence encodes CSASPDTEAFF.

The chain carries TRBV6-5 and TRBJ1-2, with TRBD1 matching over 8 bases. Germline V gives CDR1 MNHEY, CDR2 SVGAGI. V shed 6 bases, J shed 7 bases, and the junction held 4 bases outside the gene matches. The CDR3 runs 12 residues. CDR3 in amino acids: CASRTGGGGYTF. The CDR3 DNA reads as TGTGCCAGCAGAACAGGGGGGGGTGGCTACACCTTC.

The V and J genes are TRBV3-1 (or the pseudogene TRBV3-2) and TRBJ2-3; 12 bases map to TRBD2. J was trimmed by 5 bases and V by 4 bases; bases with no gene match: 7. Germline assignment: CDR1 LGHDT and CDR2 YNNKEL (reference sequence). This CDR3 has 16 residues. The CDR3, as DNA: TGTGCCAGCAGCCTCGGACTAGCGGGGACGGGAGATACGCAGTATTTT. Its protein is CASSLGLAGTGDTQYF.

V and J are TRBV7-3 and TRBJ2-3, with D unresolved. Trimming stripped 5 bases from V and 0 bases from J, with 6 bases between. The CDR3 loop spans 13 amino acids. Germline V CDR1 and CDR2: SGHTA, FQGTGA. The CDR3 protein is CASSRASTDTQYF. The CDR3 coding sequence is TGTGCCAGCAGCCGAGCTAGCACAGATACGCAGTATTTT.

This CDR3 is CATHRGLGETQYF. The CDR3 nucleotides are TGTGCCACCCACAGGGGGCTCGGAGAGACCCAGTACTTC. This chain connects TRBV2 to TRBJ2-5, with TRBD1 matching over 9 bases. The V gene's germline CDR1 is SNHLY and CDR2 FYNNEI. The CDR3 is 13 amino acids. V was pared by 10 bases and J by 4 bases, with 7 bases of the junction left unmatched.

The chain carries TRBV5-4 and TRBJ2-7, with 7 bases aligning to TRBD1. The CDR3 sequence is 17 residues long. Germline V CDR1 and CDR2: SGHNT, YYREEE (reference sequence). Trimming removed 4 bases from V and 0 bases from J; junction bases left unmatched: 13. The DNA of the CDR3 is TGTGCCAGCAGCCCTCTAACAGGGGATCCTCTCTCCTACGAGCAGTACTTC. Translated, it gives CASSPLTGDPLSYEQYF.

The genes are TRBV5-1 and TRBJ1-1; TRBD1 matches at 8 bases. CDR3 length: 14 residues. V was clipped by 4 bases and J by 6 bases; unmatched bases: 8. Germline CDR1 reads SGHRS; CDR2 reads YFSETQ. CDR3 coding DNA: TGCGCCAGCAGCCCCGGACAGGGTATGGCTGAAGCTTTCTTT. It codes for CASSPGQGMAEAFF.